Shown below are 10 T cell receptor beta chains from a single sample sequenced in a study of T-cell reconstitution after alpha-beta-depleted transplantation in children. Unique molecular identifiers featured in how the TCRbeta library was prepared. TCRdb passed the PCR reads through MiXCR, listing each CDR3 protein once. Counted here are more than 200,000 distinct CDR3 sequences, around 25% occurring once; the ten biggest clones make up about 2.8%. The sequencing here drew on PBMCs, taken before TCRalphabeta/CD19-depleted stem cell transplant. These TCRs come from a girl aged 2-15 years with Fanconi anemia, due to receive a stem cell transplant.

The chain is built from TRBV6-1 and TRBJ2-3; maybe TRBD1 (6 bases). Per germline, CDR1 MNHNS and CDR2 SASEGT. V was shortened by 6 bases and J by 0 bases, with 16 bases between the two germline ends. The CDR3 consists of 16 residues. DNA of the CDR3: TGTGCCAGCAGCCGCGGCCACACAGGGAGCACAGATACGCAGTATTTT. The encoded protein is CASSRGHTGSTDTQYF.

This clonotype was counted only a few times. The rearrangement links TRBV9 to TRBJ2-7; D unclear. The CDR3 is 16 residues long. Germline CDR1 SGDLS, CDR2 YYNGEE. V lost 3 bases and J 2 bases, leaving 18 bases between the germline ends. CDR3 loop: CASSGGSGSPTYEQYF. CDR3 sequence (DNA): TGTGCCAGCAGCGGTGGGTCAGGCTCGCCAACCTACGAGCAGTACTTC.

There are many counts of this clonotype. The chain has TRBV28 and TRBJ2-2; no reliable D call. V was trimmed by 3 bases and J by 2 bases, leaving 7 bases between them. Germline-derived CDR1 and CDR2 are MDHEN and SYDVKM. CDR3 length equals 14 residues. The CDR3 reads CASSFQLNTGELFF. As DNA, the CDR3 is TGTGCCAGCAGTTTTCAGCTTAACACCGGGGAGCTGTTTTTT.

This sequence joins TRBV5-5 and TRBJ2-3; D is possibly TRBD1 or TRBD2 (5 bases each). The CDR3 spans 13 residues. Trimming took 2 bases from V and 6 from J, leaving 10 bases between them. In germline, CDR1 is SGHKS, CDR2 YYEKEE (reference sequence). The CDR3 DNA sequence: TGTGCCAGCAGCTTCTATTGGGGGGATACGCAGTATTTT. It encodes CASSFYWGDTQYF.

The V gene is TRBV28, the J gene TRBJ2-3, with a weak D call TRBD1 (5 bases). This CDR3 is 16 amino acids long. The V end lost 7 bases, the J end lost 0 bases, and 17 bases lay between the germline ends. Germline V gene lookup returns CDR1 MDHEN and CDR2 SYDVKM. The CDR3 DNA is TGTGCCAGCACCACCAGGACACCCTCTAGCACAGATACGCAGTATTTT. It yields the protein CASTTRTPSSTDTQYF.

This clonotype turned up a few times. This sequence joins TRBV5-1 and TRBJ2-2; D ambiguous. CDR1 SGHRS and CDR2 YFSETQ come from the germline V gene. Between the trimmed V and J ends, which lost 0 bases and 1 base, there was a span of 7 bases. The CDR3 spans 15 residues. The CDR3 DNA is TGCGCCAGCAGCTTGGTTTCGGTGAACACCGGGGAGCTGTTTTTT. This encodes CASSLVSVNTGELFF. The full variable domain, with the rest looked up from reference TRBV5-1 and TRBJ2-2, is KAGVTQTPRYLIKTRGQQVTLSCSPISGHRSVSWYQQTPGQGLQFLFEYFSETQRNKGNFPGRFSGRQFSNSRSEMNVSTLELGDSALYLCASSLVSVNTGELFFGEGSRLTVL.

This clonotype came up many times. This rearrangement joins TRBV29-1 to TRBJ2-5; D remains unclear. Deletions cut 4 bases from V and 4 bases from J, with 4 bases between. Germline CDR1 and CDR2: SQVTM and ANQGSEA. The CDR3 has 10 amino acids. CDR3 DNA: TGCAGCGTTGGGACAGAGACCCAGTACTTC. It encodes CSVGTETQYF. The full variable domain, in which reference TRBV29-1 and TRBJ2-5 provide the parts outside the CDR3, is SAVISQKPSRDICQRGTSLTIQCQVDSQVTMMFWYRQQPGQSLTLIATANQGSEATYESGFVIDKFPISRPNLTFSTLTVSNMSPEDSSIYLCSVGTETQYFGPGTRLLVL.

The sample holds many counts of this clonotype. This chain connects TRBV28 to TRBJ2-1; 7 positions match TRBD1. Germline CDR1 is MDHEN and CDR2 is SYDVKM. There are 16 residues in the CDR3. V trimming: 6 bases; J trimming: 5 bases; junction bases outside the gene matches: 13. Written as DNA, the CDR3 is TGTGCCAGCAGCCCTAACAGACAGGGACAGAACAATGAGCAGTTCTTC. Protein sequence: CASSPNRQGQNNEQFF.

The chain recombines TRBV12-3 or TRBV12-4 with TRBJ2-7; D may be TRBD1 (6 bases). The CDR3 consists of 16 residues. The V gene lost 7 bases and the J gene lost 1 base, with 20 bases spanning the gap. DNA of the CDR3: TGTGCCAGCACCCATCAGGCAGGGGATCCGTCCTACGAGCAGTACTTC. Amino acid sequence: CASTHQAGDPSYEQYF.

V gene TRBV19 combines with J gene TRBJ2-7; 10 positions agree with TRBD1. Germline loops: CDR1 LNHDA, CDR2 SQIVND (reference sequence). CDR3 size: 15 residues. V shed 5 bases, J shed 2 bases, and the junction held 6 bases outside the gene matches. CDR3 sequence: CASSPRQGAAYEQYF. CDR3 coding DNA: TGTGCCAGTAGTCCTCGACAGGGGGCCGCCTACGAGCAGTACTTC.